Sequencing of this T cell receptor (beta chain) was carried out in a study of early T cells in non-severe SARS-CoV-2 infection. MiXCR, run by TCRdb on the 5' RACE reads, gives a single entry per CDR3 protein. The sample has about 23,000 distinct CDR3 sequences; 3.5% to 5.5% are singletons. The sample holds many counts of this clonotype. The TCR comes from an adult who was a healthcare worker with PCR-confirmed SARS-CoV-2 infection or an uninfected control (not recorded which). Sequencing was performed on whole blood.

CDR3 residues: CASGLIQGETQYF. The CDR3 DNA is TGTGCTAGTGGTTTGATCCAGGGGGAGACCCAGTACTTC. This chain joins TRBV12-5 and TRBJ2-5; maybe TRBD1 (6 bases). The V gene lost 2 bases and the J gene lost 5 bases, with 9 bases spanning the gap. CDR3 length equals 13 residues. Germline V gene data show CDR1 as LGHNT and CDR2 as FRNRAP.